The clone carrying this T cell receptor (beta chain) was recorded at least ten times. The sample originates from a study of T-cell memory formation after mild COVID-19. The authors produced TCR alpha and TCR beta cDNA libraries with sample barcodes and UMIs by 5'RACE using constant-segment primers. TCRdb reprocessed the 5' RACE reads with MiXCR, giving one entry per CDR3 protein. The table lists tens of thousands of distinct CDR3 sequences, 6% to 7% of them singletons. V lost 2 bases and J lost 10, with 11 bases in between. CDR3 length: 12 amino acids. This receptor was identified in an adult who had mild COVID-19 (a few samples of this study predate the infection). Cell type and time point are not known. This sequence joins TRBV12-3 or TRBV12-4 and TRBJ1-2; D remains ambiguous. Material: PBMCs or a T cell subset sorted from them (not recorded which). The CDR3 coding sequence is TGTGCCAGCAGTTTAAGTTCTGGGTTCTACACCTTC. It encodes CASSLSSGFYTF.